This T cell receptor beta chain was sequenced in a study of CD8+ T cells in alopecia areata. Following extraction, RNA underwent reverse transcription to cDNA, which served as the sequencing template. The table came from immunoSEQ multiplex PCR; TCRdb's copy has only in-frame clones and leaves some out. Among about 110,000 clones listed, less than 60% were seen once. Treatment in this sample: oral pan-JAK inhibitor, 5-10 mg twice daily. PBMCs served as the source from which CD4+ and CD8+ T cells were sorted. The V gene's germline CDR1 is SQVTM and CDR2 ANQGSEA. The germline V and J ends were trimmed by 5 bases and 5 bases, with 9 bases remaining between them. This CDR3 is 11 amino acids long. This clone was seen more than once but under ten times.

The V gene is TRBV29-1, the J gene TRBJ2-5, with D uncertain. This TCR derives from a human donor with alopecia areata. Sequencing used CD4+ T cells sorted from blood, obtained at week 24, from a patient treated with tofacitinib. This CDR3 is CSVLGMETQYF. The CDR3 DNA follows: TGCAGCGTTTTGGGGATGGAGACCCAGTACTTC.